These 10 T cell receptor beta chains originate from one sample sequenced in a study of T cells after yellow fever vaccination. In TCRdb, the 5' RACE reads were re-called with MiXCR into one record per CDR3 protein. Counted here are about 580,000 distinct CDR3 sequences, roughly a sixth occurring once; the ten biggest clones make up 17%. Specimen: PBMCs, collected 4 to 5 days after the first yellow fever vaccination. The receptors originated from a man aged 18 to 29 who received the YFV17D yellow fever vaccine.

V and J are TRBV19 and TRBJ1-4; perhaps TRBD1 as D (5 bases). CDR3 size: 12 residues. The germline V and J ends were trimmed by 6 bases and 8 bases, with 10 bases remaining between them. In germline, CDR1 is LNHDA, CDR2 SQIVND (reference sequence). The CDR3 protein is CASRGDGEKLFF. CDR3 sequence (DNA): TGTGCCAGTAGGGGGGATGGAGAAAAACTGTTTTTT.

This clonotype has only a few counts. The chain carries TRBV5-5 and TRBJ2-3, with 13 bases fitting TRBD2. The CDR3 loop spans 17 amino acids. In germline, CDR1 is SGHKS, CDR2 YYEKEE (reference sequence). V was clipped by 0 bases and J by 3 bases; unmatched bases: 4. Here the CDR3 DNA reads TGTGCCAGCAGCTTGGGGACTAGCGGGGGCTATACAGATACGCAGTATTTT. Amino acid sequence: CASSLGTSGGYTDTQYF. The full variable domain, its missing parts supplied by reference TRBV5-5 and TRBJ2-3, is DAGVTQSPTHLIKTRGQQVTLRCSPISGHKSVSWYQQVLGQGPQFIFQYYEKEERGRGNFPDRFSARQFPNYSSELNVNALLLGDSALYLCASSLGTSGGYTDTQYFGPGTRLTVL.

This clonotype was observed at least ten times. The germline gene is not matched at one end of the junction; a read error may be the cause. This chain links TRBV27 with TRBJ2-5; 10 nucleotides align to TRBD1. This CDR3 has 14 amino acids. Germline CDR1 and CDR2: MNHEY and SMNVEV (reference sequence). In nucleotides, the CDR3 is TGCGCCAGCAGCTTGGACAGGGGGCAAGAGACCCAGTACTTC. Translating gives CASSLDRGQETQYF.

The gene calls are TRBV24-1 and TRBJ2-2; possible D gene TRBD2, 5 bases. Germline assignment: CDR1 KGHDR and CDR2 SFDVKD. The CDR3 is 14 amino acids. Trimming took 10 bases from V and 2 from J, leaving 13 bases between them. CDR3 sequence (DNA): TGTGCCACTGGGAGCCAGCTAAACACCGGGGAGCTGTTTTTT. It encodes CATGSQLNTGELFF.

This chain links TRBV5-6 with TRBJ2-7; D might be TRBD1 (6 bases). There are 16 residues in the CDR3. Germline loops: CDR1 SGHDT, CDR2 YYEEEE. Trimming took 4 bases from V and 3 from J, leaving 20 bases between them. CDR3 residues: CASSPRGRRPDYEQYF. The CDR3, as DNA: TGTGCCAGCAGCCCCAGGGGCAGGAGACCGGACTACGAGCAGTACTTC.

This clonotype was found a few times. The rearrangement links TRBV7-9 to TRBJ2-7; 9 bases align to TRBD1. The CDR3 spans 14 residues. Germline values: CDR1 SEHNR, CDR2 FQNEAQ (reference sequence). Unmatched junction bases numbered 9, after V lost 6 bases and J lost 6 bases. CDR3 DNA sequence: TGTGCCAGCAGGTCCCGGGACAGGGCTAGCGAGCAGTACTTC. It yields the protein CASRSRDRASEQYF. The full variable domain, rest sourced from reference TRBV7-9 and TRBJ2-7, is DTGVSQNPRHKITKRGQNVTFRCDPISEHNRLYWYRQTLGQGPEFLTYFQNEAQLEKSRLLSDRFSAERPKGSFSTLEIQRTEQGDSAMYLCASRSRDRASEQYFGPGTRLTVT.

This clonotype was seen a few times. This rearrangement joins TRBV6-2 or TRBV6-3 to TRBJ2-1; unclear D gene. The length of the CDR3 is 15 residues. CDR1 MNHEY and CDR2 SVGEGT come from the germline V gene. Trimming removed 2 bases at V and 3 bases at J, with 11 bases between. CDR3 sequence: CASSYTPPRYNEQFF. CDR3 bases: TGTGCCAGCAGTTACACCCCACCCCGCTACAATGAGCAGTTCTTC.

This clonotype was observed a handful of times. The J gene is TRBJ1-2, the V gene TRBV3-1, with 7 bases that match TRBD1. Per the germline V gene, CDR1 is LGHDT and CDR2 is YNNKEL (reference sequence). This CDR3 region has 14 residues. J lost 3 bases, V lost 4 bases, and 5 bases had no gene match. CDR3 coding DNA: TGTGCCAGCAGCCCTAGACAGGGCTACTATGGCTACACCTTC. It yields the protein CASSPRQGYYGYTF.

This clonotype has more than one count but fewer than ten. In nucleotides, the CDR3 is TGTGCCAGCTCACCACCGCCACCAGTTCAGGACGAGCAGTACTTC. Protein product: CASSPPPPVQDEQYF. The chain joins TRBV18 to TRBJ2-7; D gene ambiguous. Germline CDR1 reads KGHSH; CDR2 reads LQKENI. The CDR3 covers 15 residues. The V end lost 0 bases, the J end lost 5 bases, and 14 bases lay between the germline ends.

In regard to this clonotype: Relative to the germline gene, one junction end is altered; a read error may explain this. The CDR3 region is CASSLGDSSQPQHF. The CDR3 DNA is TGTGCCAGCAGCTTAGGGGACAGCAGTCAGCCCCAGCATTTT. This chain links TRBV7-2 with TRBJ1-5; 7 bases are a match to TRBD1. The CDR3 length is 14 residues. Germline V gene lookup returns CDR1 SGHTA and CDR2 FQGNSA.